A single sample gave rise to the 12 T cell receptor beta chains below, sequenced in a study of blood T cell repertoires in COVID-19. TCRdb's table, derived via immunoSEQ multiplex PCR, lists solely in-frame clones and lacks some. The sample holds hundreds of thousands of clones, about 82% seen once. Sequences were obtained from PBMCs or T cells enriched from blood (not recorded which). These receptors originate from a woman aged 45-60 years who had recovered from COVID-19.

J is TRBJ1-2 and V is TRBV28; D call uncertain. The V end lost 2 bases, the J end lost 7 bases, and 14 bases lay between the germline ends. CDR1 is MDHEN, CDR2 SYDVKM, per germline. The CDR3 covers 14 residues. This CDR3 reads CASSLPSVFLGYTF. As DNA, the CDR3 is TGTGCCAGCAGTTTACCTAGCGTCTTCCTTGGCTACACCTTC.

The chain uses TRBV19 and TRBJ1-2; D might be TRBD1 (6 bases). The length of the CDR3 is 14 residues. V lost 5 bases and J lost 0, with 10 bases in between. The V gene's germline CDR1 is LNHDA and CDR2 SQIVND (reference sequence). CDR3 in amino acids: CASSQGHPNYGYTF. The CDR3 coding sequence is TGTGCCAGTAGTCAGGGGCACCCTAACTATGGCTACACCTTC.

This clone was observed once. The CDR3 region is CASTSNGGETQYF. The DNA of the CDR3 is TGTGCCAGCACCTCCAATGGAGGGGAGACCCAGTACTTC. The chain combines TRBV6-5 with TRBJ2-5; D perhaps matches TRBD2 (6 bases). Germline CDR1 reads MNHEY; CDR2 reads SVGAGI. This CDR3 is 13 amino acids long. Trimming left V 7 bases short and J 5 bases short, with 14 bases between.

This chain joins TRBV5-4 and TRBJ1-1; perhaps TRBD1 as D (5 bases). CDR3 length: 15 residues. With 3 bases removed from V and 8 bases from J, the gap between germline ends came to 20 bases. The germline gives CDR1 SGHNT, CDR2 YYREEE (reference sequence). The CDR3 reads CASSWGAITGREAFF. In DNA form, the CDR3 reads TGTGCCAGCAGCTGGGGCGCTATCACAGGCCGGGAAGCTTTCTTT.

This sequence joins TRBV7-2 and TRBJ2-7; D might be TRBD2 (5 bases). V gave up 1 base and J gave up 4 bases, with 11 bases separating them. This CDR3 is 14 amino acids long. Germline V gives CDR1 SGHTA, CDR2 FQGNSA. The CDR3 protein is CASSLEAETYEQYF. The DNA of the CDR3 is TGTGCCAGCAGCTTAGAAGCGGAGACTTACGAGCAGTACTTC. Based on the CDR3 plus reference TRBV7-2 and TRBJ2-7, the full variable domain is GAGVSQSPSNKVTEKGKDVELRCDPISGHTALYWYRQSLGQGLEFLIYFQGNSAPDKSGLPSDRFSAERTGGSVSTLTIQRTQQEDSAVYLCASSLEAETYEQYFGPGTRLTVT.

The sample holds one count of this clone. The chain carries TRBV30 and TRBJ2-7; 8 bases align to TRBD2. CDR1 and CDR2 (germline): GTSNPN, SVGIG (reference sequence). V lost 4 bases, J lost 5 bases, and 13 bases stayed unmatched. CDR3 size: 15 residues. As DNA, the CDR3 is TGTGCCTGGAATCTAGCGGGTGTCTACAACAACGAGCAGTACTTC. It translates to CAWNLAGVYNNEQYF.

The chain employs TRBV25-1 and TRBJ2-3; 7 nucleotides agree with TRBD1. CDR3 size: 14 residues. The germline CDR1 and CDR2 sequences are MGHDK and SYGVNS. V gave up 6 bases and J gave up 5 bases; unmatched junction bases: 8. Here the CDR3 DNA reads TGTGCCAGCAGGGGCCGGGACAGACAAGATACGCAGTATTTT. Protein: CASRGRDRQDTQYF.

The chain couples TRBV7-3 to TRBJ2-2; 7 positions agree with TRBD2. Germline CDR1 SGHTA, CDR2 FQGTGA. There are 15 residues in the CDR3. Germline trimming cut 1 base from V and 2 bases from J; bases unmatched to any gene: 1. CDR3 bases: TGTGCCAGCAGCTTAAGACTAGCAAACACCGGGGAGCTGTTTTTT. Residues: CASSLRLANTGELFF.

This clone was recorded only once. This rearrangement joins TRBV9 to TRBJ1-1; possible D gene TRBD1, 5 bases. Germline V lookup: CDR1 SGDLS, CDR2 YYNGEE. The CDR3 is 14 residues long. Trimming took off 4 bases at V and 6 bases at J, with 16 bases between the two ends. This chain's CDR3 is CASSQMGGSSEAFF. DNA of the CDR3: TGTGCCAGCAGCCAGATGGGGGGATCTTCTGAAGCTTTCTTT.

The count of this clone is one. An end of the junction does not agree with germline; a read error may underlie this. This rearrangement joins TRBV6-5 to TRBJ2-1, with a weak D call TRBD2 (5 bases). Germline loops: CDR1 MNHEY, CDR2 SVGAGI. The CDR3 covers 12 residues. The DNA for the CDR3 is TGCACAAGGGCGGGCGGCTACAATGAGCAGTTCTTC. This encodes CTRAGGYNEQFF.

V and J are TRBV7-3 and TRBJ2-1, with a tentative D call TRBD2 (6 bases). V was shortened by 2 bases and J by 9 bases, with 17 bases between the two germline ends. Germline-derived CDR1 and CDR2 are SGHTA and FQGTGA. This CDR3 comprises 15 residues. CDR3 residues: CASSLLRLGVGEQFF. In nucleotides, the CDR3 is TGTGCCAGCAGCTTATTAAGACTAGGGGTGGGTGAGCAGTTCTTC.

The chain links TRBV15 to TRBJ1-6, with TRBD1 as a possible D gene (5 bases). The CDR3 totals 15 residues. Germline lookup yields CDR1 LNHNV and CDR2 YYDKDF (reference sequence). Trimming left V 0 bases short and J 6 bases short, with 9 bases between. CDR3 in DNA: TGTGCCACCAGCAGAGATCAGGGTCGTAATTCACCCCTCCACTTT. It yields the protein CATSRDQGRNSPLHF.